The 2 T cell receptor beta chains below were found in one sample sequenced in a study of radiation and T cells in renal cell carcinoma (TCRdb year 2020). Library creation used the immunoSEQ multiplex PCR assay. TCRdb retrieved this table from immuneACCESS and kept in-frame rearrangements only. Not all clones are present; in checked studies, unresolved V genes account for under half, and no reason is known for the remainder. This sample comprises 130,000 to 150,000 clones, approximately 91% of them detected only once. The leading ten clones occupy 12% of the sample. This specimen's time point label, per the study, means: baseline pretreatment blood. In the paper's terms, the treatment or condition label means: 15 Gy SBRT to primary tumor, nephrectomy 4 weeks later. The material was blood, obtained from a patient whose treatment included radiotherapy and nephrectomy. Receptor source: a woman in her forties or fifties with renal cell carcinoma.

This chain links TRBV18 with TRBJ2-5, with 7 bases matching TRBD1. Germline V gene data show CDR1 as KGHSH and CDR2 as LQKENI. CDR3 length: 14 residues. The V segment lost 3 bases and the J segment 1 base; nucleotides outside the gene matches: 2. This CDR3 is CASSPNRGQETQYF. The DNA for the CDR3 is TGTGCCAGCTCACCTAACAGGGGCCAAGAGACCCAGTACTTC.

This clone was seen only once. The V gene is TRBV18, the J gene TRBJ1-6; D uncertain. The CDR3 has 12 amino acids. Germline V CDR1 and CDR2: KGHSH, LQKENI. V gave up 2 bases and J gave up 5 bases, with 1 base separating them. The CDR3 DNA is TGTGCCAGCTCACCAAATAATTCACCCCTCCACTTT. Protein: CASSPNNSPLHF.